The 2 T cell receptor beta chains given below trace back to one sample, sequenced in a study of human T cells and chemical hapten exposure. In TCRdb, the 5' RACE reads were re-called with MiXCR into one record per CDR3 protein. Of roughly 120,000 distinct CDR3 sequences in the sample, approximately 19% were seen once. The authors extracted total RNA from unfractionated whole blood. The source of these receptors is a human donor in good health.

V usage is TRBV24-1 and J usage is TRBJ2-1, with 8 bases identical to TRBD2. Germline CDR1 and CDR2: KGHDR and SFDVKD. This CDR3 comprises 14 residues. The junction had 6 bases not matched to a gene; V was cut back by 4 bases and J by 8 bases. The CDR3 DNA reads as TGTGCCACCAGTGAGGGACTAGAAGTACATGAGCAGTTCTTC. Its translation: CATSEGLEVHEQFF.

The chain uses TRBV20-1 and TRBJ2-2; 14 bases map to TRBD2. Germline CDR1 reads DFQATT; CDR2 reads SNEGSKA (reference sequence). This CDR3 comprises 13 residues. V lost 5 bases to trimming and J lost 7 bases; unmatched junction nucleotides: 0. The CDR3 region has the DNA TGCAGTGCTGGGACTAGCGGGAGCGGGGAGCTGTTTTTT. Translating it yields CSAGTSGSGELFF.